The 7 T cell receptor beta chains presented below share a single source sample, sequenced in a study of immune cell composition in non-small cell lung cancer. Sequencing was performed with immunoSEQ multiplex PCR; in TCRdb, only in-frame clones are kept and a portion is missing. The sample shows 2,500 to 3,500 clones, over 70% of them seen only once. Sequences were obtained from lung tumor tissue. The receptors were sampled from a human donor with non-small cell lung cancer.

The rearrangement joins TRBV27 to TRBJ1-1; a weak D match, TRBD1 (6 bases). The V gene lost 6 bases and the J gene lost 3 bases, with 14 bases spanning the gap. CDR1 is MNHEY and CDR2 is SMNVEV in the germline V gene (reference sequence). The CDR3 is 14 residues long. CDR3 in amino acids: CASRRYRADTEAFF. The CDR3 region has the DNA TGTGCCAGCAGGCGTTACAGGGCGGACACTGAAGCTTTCTTT.

This clone was counted once. This chain links TRBV9 with TRBJ2-1; no definite D call. The CDR3 is 15 amino acids. Germline CDR1 is SGDLS and CDR2 is YYNGEE. V lost 2 bases to trimming and J lost 4 bases, with 13 bases between them. The CDR3 nucleotides read TGTGCCAGCAGCGTGATCTTAACTTCTTACAATGAGCAGTTCTTC. Translated: CASSVILTSYNEQFF.

The chain has TRBV6-5 and TRBJ1-6, with a possible D match to TRBD1 (6 bases). The germline CDR1 and CDR2 sequences are MNHEY and SVGAGI. CDR3 length equals 13 residues. Trimming removed 5 bases from V and 7 bases from J, with 9 bases in between. In nucleotides, the CDR3 is TGTGCCAGCAGTACCGGACAGAATTCACCCCTCCACTTT. This gives the protein CASSTGQNSPLHF.

The chain's CDR3 is CASSFMGRGNTIYF. As DNA, the CDR3 is TGTGCCAGCAGTTTTATGGGCCGGGGAAACACCATATATTTT. The chain carries TRBV28 and TRBJ1-3, with D unclear. There are 14 residues in the CDR3. Germline-derived CDR1 and CDR2 are MDHEN and SYDVKM. V was pared by 3 bases and J by 4 bases, with 10 bases between.

V and J are TRBV29-1 and TRBJ2-3; D is unclear. The germline V gene encodes CDR1 SQVTM and CDR2 ANQGSEA. This CDR3 is 12 amino acids long. Trimming removed 5 bases from V and 6 bases from J, with 12 bases in between. CDR3: CSVPVLPDTQYF. Here the CDR3 DNA reads TGCAGCGTTCCGGTGCTGCCGGATACGCAGTATTTT.

This rearrangement joins TRBV4-2 to TRBJ2-7; D may be TRBD1 (6 bases). V lost 0 bases and J 7 bases, leaving 16 bases between the germline ends. Germline V gene lookup returns CDR1 LGHNA and CDR2 YNFKEQ. The CDR3 loop spans 15 amino acids. The CDR3 loop reads CASSQDLGTLSEQYF. CDR3 coding DNA: TGTGCCAGCAGCCAAGATTTAGGGACATTGAGTGAGCAGTACTTC.

Details on this clone: Other DNA sequences from this sample encode an identical CDR3 as well. This chain links TRBV9 with TRBJ1-4, with D possibly being TRBD1 (6 bases). Looked up from germline, CDR1 is SGDLS and CDR2 is YYNGEE. The germline V and J ends were trimmed by 4 bases and 8 bases, with 24 bases remaining between them. There are 17 residues in the CDR3. CDR3 coding DNA: TGTGCCAGCAGCTCTAGACGAGGGGGGGTTGAAGGGGAAAAACTGTTTTTT. As protein: CASSSRRGGVEGEKLFF.